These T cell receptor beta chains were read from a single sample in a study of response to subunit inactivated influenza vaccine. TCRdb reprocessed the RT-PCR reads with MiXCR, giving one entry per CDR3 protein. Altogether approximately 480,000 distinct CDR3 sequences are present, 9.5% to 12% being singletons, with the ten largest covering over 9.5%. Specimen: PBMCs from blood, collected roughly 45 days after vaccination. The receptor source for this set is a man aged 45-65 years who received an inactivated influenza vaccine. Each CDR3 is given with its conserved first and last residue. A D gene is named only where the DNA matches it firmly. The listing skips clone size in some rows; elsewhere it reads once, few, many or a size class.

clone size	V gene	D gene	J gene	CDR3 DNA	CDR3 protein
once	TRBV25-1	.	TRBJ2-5	TGTGCCAGCAGGGCTTTCGGGGACTGGATAGAGACCCAGTACTTC	CASRAFGDWIETQYF
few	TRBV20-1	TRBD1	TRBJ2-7	TGCAGTGCTACTCGGACAGGGATCACCTACGAGCAGTACTTC	CSATRTGITYEQYF
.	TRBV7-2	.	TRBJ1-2	TGTGCCAGCAGCTTAGGGATTTTGAGCACCTTC	CASSLGILSTF
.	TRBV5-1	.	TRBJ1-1	TGCGCCAGCTCCTGGCGGGGGGTTTACACTGAAGCTTTCTTT	CASSWRGVYTEAFF
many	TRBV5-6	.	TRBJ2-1	TGTGCCAGCAGCTCGGACTCCCTTGTGTTCTTC	CASSSDSLVFF
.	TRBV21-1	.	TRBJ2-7	TGTGCCAGCACCCGGAAGACAGGGCCGTTGTTCTGCGAGCAGTACTTC	CASTRKTGPLFCEQYF
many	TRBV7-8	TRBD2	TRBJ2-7	TGTGCCAGCAGCTTAAGAAGGACTAGCGGGTACGAGCAGTACTTC	CASSLRRTSGYEQYF
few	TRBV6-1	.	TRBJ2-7	TGTGCCAGCAGGGGGACACTCTCCTACGAGCAGTACTTC	CASRGTLSYEQYF
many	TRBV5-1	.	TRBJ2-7	TGCGCCAGCAGCATCATAGCGGCTGATCACGAGCAGTACTTC	CASSIIAADHEQYF
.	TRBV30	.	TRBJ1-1	TGTGCCTGGTTTCTTCAGCGGAACACTGAAGCTTTCTTT	CAWFLQRNTEAFF
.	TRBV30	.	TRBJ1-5	TGTGCCTGGAATAGAAATAATCAGCCCCAGCATTTT	CAWNRNNQPQHF
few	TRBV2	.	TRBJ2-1	TGTGCCAGCAGGGAACAGGGGAGGGCCTACAATGAGCAGTTCTTC	CASREQGRAYNEQFF
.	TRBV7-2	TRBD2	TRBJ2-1	TGTGCCAGCAGCTTTAGCGGGGGGGCCTATGAGCAGTTCTTC	CASSFSGGAYEQFF
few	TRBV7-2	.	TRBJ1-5	TGTGCCAGCAGCCCTGGGACGGCGAGAGGCAATCAGCCCCAGCATTTT	CASSPGTARGNQPQHF
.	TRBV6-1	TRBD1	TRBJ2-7	TGTGCCAGCAGAAACCCGGGACAGGGTCAGTACGAGCAGTACTTC	CASRNPGQGQYEQYF
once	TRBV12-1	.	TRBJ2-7	TGTGCCAGCGGCTCTGCGTCCCTCTGCTACGAGCAGTACTTC	CASGSASLCYEQYF
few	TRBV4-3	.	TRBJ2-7	TGCGCCAGCAGCCAGGGGTTACATGTTACCTACGAGCAGTACTTC	CASSQGLHVTYEQYF
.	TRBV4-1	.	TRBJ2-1	TGCGCCAGCAGCCAAGATAACAGCGCAATGTTTCGGAATGAGCAGTTCTTC	CASSQDNSAMFRNEQFF
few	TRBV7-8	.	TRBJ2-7	TGTGCCAGCAGCTTCTCGGACACTCGGTACGAGCAGTACTTC	CASSFSDTRYEQYF
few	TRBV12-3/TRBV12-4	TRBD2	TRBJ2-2	TGTGCCAGCAGTTATCTCCGAGCGGGAGTCACCGGGGAGCTGTTTTTT	CASSYLRAGVTGELFF
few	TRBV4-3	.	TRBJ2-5	TGCGCCAGCAGCTTAAACCCGGACTCTTTGGGGGAGACCCAGTACTTC	CASSLNPDSLGETQYF
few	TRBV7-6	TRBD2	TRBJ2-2	TGTGCCAGCAGCTTAGCGGTCGGACTAGCGGGAGACACCGGGGAGCTGTTTTTT	CASSLAVGLAGDTGELFF
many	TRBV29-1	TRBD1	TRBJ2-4	TGCAGCGTTGGTACAGGGGGAAACATTCAGTACTTC	CSVGTGGNIQYF
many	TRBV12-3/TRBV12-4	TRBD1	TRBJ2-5	TGTGCCAGCAGTTTAAATTCAGGGGGCGCTGAGACCCAGTACTTC	CASSLNSGGAETQYF
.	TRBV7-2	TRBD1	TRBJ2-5	TGTGCCAGCAGGGGACAGCGCCAAAATAAAGAGACCCAGTACTTC	CASRGQRQNKETQYF
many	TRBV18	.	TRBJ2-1	TGTGCCAGCTCACCTCTACCGGGAGAGGGCAATGAGCAGTTCTTC	CASSPLPGEGNEQFF
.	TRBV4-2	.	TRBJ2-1	TGTGCCAGCCGCCAACAGGGTCGGGACAATGAGCAGTTCTTC	CASRQQGRDNEQFF
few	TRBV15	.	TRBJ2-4	TGTGCCACCAGCAGAGCACAGGGAGAAAACATTCAGTACTTC	CATSRAQGENIQYF
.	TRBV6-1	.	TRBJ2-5	TGTGCCAGCAGCCGAGGTGGCGTGGAGACCCAGTACTTC	CASSRGGVETQYF